This T cell receptor beta chain was recorded in a study of T cell changes during pregnancy in multiple sclerosis. The data were produced by immunoSEQ multiplex PCR, yet TCRdb's version contains in-frame clones alone and is incomplete. The sample lists tens of thousands of clones; almost 95% were seen once. This clonotype originated in a female donor with multiple sclerosis, enrolled in a pregnancy study. Sample: peripheral blood, taken in the first trimester of pregnancy.

The CDR3 nucleotides are TGTGCCTGGAGGCTAGCGGGGGGGCCAGGAGATACGCAGTATTTT. Protein product: CAWRLAGGPGDTQYF. The genes are TRBV30 and TRBJ2-3, with 12 bases matching TRBD2. The CDR3 is 15 amino acids. V lost 3 bases and J lost 5; bases outside the gene matches: 6. Germline assignment: CDR1 GTSNPN and CDR2 SVGIG (reference sequence).